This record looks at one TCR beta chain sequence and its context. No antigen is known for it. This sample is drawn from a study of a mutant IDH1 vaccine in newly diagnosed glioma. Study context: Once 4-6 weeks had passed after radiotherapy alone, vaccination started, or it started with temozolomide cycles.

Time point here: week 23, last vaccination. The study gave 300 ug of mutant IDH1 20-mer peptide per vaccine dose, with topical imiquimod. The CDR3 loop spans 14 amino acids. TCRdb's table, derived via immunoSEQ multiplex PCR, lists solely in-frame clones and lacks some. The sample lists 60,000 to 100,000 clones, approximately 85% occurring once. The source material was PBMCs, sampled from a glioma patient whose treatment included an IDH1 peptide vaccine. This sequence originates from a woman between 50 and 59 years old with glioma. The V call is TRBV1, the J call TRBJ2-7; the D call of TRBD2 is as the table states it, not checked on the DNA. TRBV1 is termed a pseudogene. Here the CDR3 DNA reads TGCACCAGCAGGACCCCGAGGGCCCCTTACGAGCAGTACTTC. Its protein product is CTSRTPRAPYEQYF.